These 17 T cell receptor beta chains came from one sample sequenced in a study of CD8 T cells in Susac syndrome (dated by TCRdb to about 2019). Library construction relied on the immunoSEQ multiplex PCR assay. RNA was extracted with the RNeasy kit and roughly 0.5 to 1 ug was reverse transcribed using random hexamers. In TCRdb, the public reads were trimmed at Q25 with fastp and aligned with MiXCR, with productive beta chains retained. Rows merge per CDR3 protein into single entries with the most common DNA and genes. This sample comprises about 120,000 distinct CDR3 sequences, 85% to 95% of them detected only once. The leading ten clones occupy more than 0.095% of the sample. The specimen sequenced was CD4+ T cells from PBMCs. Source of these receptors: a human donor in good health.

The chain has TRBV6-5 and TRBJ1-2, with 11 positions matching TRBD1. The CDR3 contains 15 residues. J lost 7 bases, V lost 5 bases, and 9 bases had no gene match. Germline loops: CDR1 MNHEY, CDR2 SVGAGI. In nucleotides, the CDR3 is TGTGCCAGCAGTGCGAAGGGACAGGGGGTCAGTGGCTACACCTTC. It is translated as CASSAKGQGVSGYTF.

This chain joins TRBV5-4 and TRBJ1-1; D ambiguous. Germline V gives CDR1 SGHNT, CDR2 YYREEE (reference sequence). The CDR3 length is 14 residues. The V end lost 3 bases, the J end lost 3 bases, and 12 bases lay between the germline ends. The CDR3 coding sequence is TGTGCCAGCAGCTCTATTACATACGACACTGAAGCTTTCTTT. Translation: CASSSITYDTEAFF.

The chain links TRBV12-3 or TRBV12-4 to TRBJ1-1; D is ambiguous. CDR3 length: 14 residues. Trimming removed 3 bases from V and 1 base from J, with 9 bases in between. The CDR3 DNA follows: TGTGCCAGCAGTTTGGGGTCGGGGAACACTGAAGCTTTCTTT. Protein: CASSLGSGNTEAFF.

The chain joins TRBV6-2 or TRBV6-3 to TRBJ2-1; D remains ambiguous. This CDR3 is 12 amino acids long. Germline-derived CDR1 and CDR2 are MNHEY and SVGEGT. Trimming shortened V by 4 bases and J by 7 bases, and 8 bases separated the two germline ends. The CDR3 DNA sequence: TGTGCCAGCAGTTCCATACGGAATGAGCAGTTCTTC. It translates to CASSSIRNEQFF.

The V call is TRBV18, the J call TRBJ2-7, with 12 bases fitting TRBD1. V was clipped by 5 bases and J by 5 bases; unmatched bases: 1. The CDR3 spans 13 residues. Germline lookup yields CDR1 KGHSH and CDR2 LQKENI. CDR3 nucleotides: TGTGCCAGCTCAGGGACAGGGGGCAACGAGCAGTACTTC. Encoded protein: CASSGTGGNEQYF.

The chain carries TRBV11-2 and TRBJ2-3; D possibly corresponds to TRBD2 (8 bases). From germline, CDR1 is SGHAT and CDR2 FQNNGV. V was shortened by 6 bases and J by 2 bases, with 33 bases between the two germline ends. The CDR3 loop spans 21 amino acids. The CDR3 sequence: CASSRGGRGLWYRGPTDTQYF. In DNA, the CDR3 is TGTGCCAGCAGTCGCGGGGGGCGGGGGCTCTGGTACAGGGGCCCCACAGATACGCAGTATTTT.

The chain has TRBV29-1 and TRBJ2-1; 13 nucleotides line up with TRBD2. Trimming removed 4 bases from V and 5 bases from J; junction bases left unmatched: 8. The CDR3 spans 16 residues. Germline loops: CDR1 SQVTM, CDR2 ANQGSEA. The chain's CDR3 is CSVGELAGGIDNEQFF. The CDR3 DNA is TGCAGCGTTGGGGAACTAGCGGGAGGGATAGACAATGAGCAGTTCTTC.

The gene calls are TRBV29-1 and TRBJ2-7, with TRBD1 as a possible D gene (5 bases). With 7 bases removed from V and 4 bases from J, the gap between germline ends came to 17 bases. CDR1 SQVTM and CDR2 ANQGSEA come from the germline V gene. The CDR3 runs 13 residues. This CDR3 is CSALRAGRYEQYF. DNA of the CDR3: TGCAGCGCTTTAAGGGCAGGGCGGTACGAGCAGTACTTC.

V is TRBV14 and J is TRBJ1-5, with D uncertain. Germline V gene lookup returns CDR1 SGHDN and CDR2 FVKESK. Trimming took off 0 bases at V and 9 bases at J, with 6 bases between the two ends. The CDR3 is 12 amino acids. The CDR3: CASSQDWGPQHF. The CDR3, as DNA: TGTGCCAGCAGCCAAGATTGGGGGCCCCAGCATTTT.

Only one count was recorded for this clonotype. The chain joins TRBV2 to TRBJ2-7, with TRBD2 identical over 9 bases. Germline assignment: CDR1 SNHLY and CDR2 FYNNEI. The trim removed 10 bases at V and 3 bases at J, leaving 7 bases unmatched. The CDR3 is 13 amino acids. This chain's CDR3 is CATRLAEIYEQYF. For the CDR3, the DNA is TGTGCCACCCGACTAGCGGAGATCTACGAGCAGTACTTC.

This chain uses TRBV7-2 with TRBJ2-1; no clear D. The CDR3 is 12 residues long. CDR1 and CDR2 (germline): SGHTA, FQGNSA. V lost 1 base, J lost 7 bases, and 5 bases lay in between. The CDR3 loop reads CASSLGVNEQFF. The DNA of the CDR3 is TGTGCCAGCAGCTTAGGTGTGAATGAGCAGTTCTTC. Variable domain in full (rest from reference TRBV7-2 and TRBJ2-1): GAGVSQSPSNKVTEKGKDVELRCDPISGHTALYWYRQSLGQGLEFLIYFQGNSAPDKSGLPSDRFSAERTGGSVSTLTIQRTQQEDSAVYLCASSLGVNEQFFGPGTRLTVL.

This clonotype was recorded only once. CDR3 amino acids: CASSLGRDQETQYF. As DNA, the CDR3 is TGTGCCAGCAGCTTAGGCAGGGACCAAGAGACCCAGTACTTC. The chain carries TRBV7-8 and TRBJ2-5, with D maybe TRBD1 (5 bases). Germline V gives CDR1 SGHVS, CDR2 FQNEAQ. V was trimmed by 1 base and J by 0 bases, leaving 6 bases between them. The CDR3 is 14 amino acids.

Here the CDR3 DNA reads TGTGCCAGCAGCCGAGAGACGGCACCCCTCCACTTT. Translating gives CASSRETAPLHF. The chain joins TRBV3-1 to TRBJ1-6, with D uncertain. Germline V CDR1 and CDR2: LGHDT, YNNKEL (reference sequence). V shed 4 bases and J shed 11 bases, with 9 bases lying between them. The CDR3 extends over 12 amino acids.

This CDR3 is CASSLGFPYNEQFF. CDR3 coding DNA: TGTGCCAGCAGCTTGGGGTTCCCCTACAATGAGCAGTTCTTC. This sequence joins TRBV5-4 and TRBJ2-1, with no clear D. Between the trimmed V and J ends, which lost 0 bases and 2 bases, there was a span of 6 bases. This CDR3 spans 14 amino acids. Germline CDR1 and CDR2: SGHNT and YYREEE (reference sequence).

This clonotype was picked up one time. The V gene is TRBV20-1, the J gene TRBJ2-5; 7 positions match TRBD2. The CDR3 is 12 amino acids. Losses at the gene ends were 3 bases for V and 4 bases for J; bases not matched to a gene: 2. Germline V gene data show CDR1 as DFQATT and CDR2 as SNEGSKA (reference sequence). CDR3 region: CSASWGGETQYF. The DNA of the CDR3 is TGCAGTGCTAGTTGGGGGGGAGAGACCCAGTACTTC.

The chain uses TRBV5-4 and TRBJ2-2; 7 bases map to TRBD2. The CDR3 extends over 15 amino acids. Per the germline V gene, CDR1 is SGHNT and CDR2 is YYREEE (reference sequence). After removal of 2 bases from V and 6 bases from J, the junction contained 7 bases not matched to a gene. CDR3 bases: TGTGCCAGCAGCTTCGAGCGGGAAGGCGCCGGGGAGCTGTTTTTT. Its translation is CASSFEREGAGELFF.

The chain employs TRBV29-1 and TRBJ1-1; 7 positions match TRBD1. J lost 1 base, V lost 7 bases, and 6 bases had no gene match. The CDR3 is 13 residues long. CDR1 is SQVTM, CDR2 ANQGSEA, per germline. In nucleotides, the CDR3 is TGCAGCGCGACAGGGTTGGGGAACACTGAAGCTTTCTTT. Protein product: CSATGLGNTEAFF.